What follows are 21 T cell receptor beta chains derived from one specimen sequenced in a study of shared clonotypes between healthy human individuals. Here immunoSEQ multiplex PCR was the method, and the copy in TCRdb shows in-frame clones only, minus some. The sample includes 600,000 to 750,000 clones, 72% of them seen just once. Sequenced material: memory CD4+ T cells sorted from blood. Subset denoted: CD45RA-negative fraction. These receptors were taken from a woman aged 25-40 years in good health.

The CDR3 here is CSVEDRGRQYF. In DNA, the CDR3 is TGCAGCGTTGAAGATCGGGGTAGGCAGTACTTC. V is TRBV29-1 and J is TRBJ2-7; maybe TRBD2 (5 bases). CDR3 size: 11 residues. The germline V and J ends were trimmed by 0 bases and 9 bases, with 9 bases remaining between them. Germline V gene lookup returns CDR1 SQVTM and CDR2 ANQGSEA.

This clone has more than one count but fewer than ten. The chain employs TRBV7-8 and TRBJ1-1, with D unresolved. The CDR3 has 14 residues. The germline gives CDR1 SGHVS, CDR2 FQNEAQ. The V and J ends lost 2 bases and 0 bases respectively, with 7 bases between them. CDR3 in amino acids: CASSLRKLNTEAFF. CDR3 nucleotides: TGTGCCAGCAGCTTAAGGAAACTGAACACTGAAGCTTTCTTT.

The CDR3 loop reads CSVVGGQGRTSGNTIYF. Written as DNA, the CDR3 is TGCAGCGTTGTGGGGGGCCAGGGGAGGACCTCTGGAAACACCATATATTTT. The V gene is TRBV29-1, the J gene TRBJ1-3; perhaps TRBD1 as D (6 bases). V dropped 4 bases and J dropped 0 bases, with 19 bases sitting between them. The CDR3 length is 17 residues. CDR1 SQVTM and CDR2 ANQGSEA come from the germline V gene. Complete variable domain (other parts from reference TRBV29-1 and TRBJ1-3): SAVISQKPSRDICQRGTSLTIQCQVDSQVTMMFWYRQQPGQSLTLIATANQGSEATYESGFVIDKFPISRPNLTFSTLTVSNMSPEDSSIYLCSVVGGQGRTSGNTIYFGEGSWLTVV.

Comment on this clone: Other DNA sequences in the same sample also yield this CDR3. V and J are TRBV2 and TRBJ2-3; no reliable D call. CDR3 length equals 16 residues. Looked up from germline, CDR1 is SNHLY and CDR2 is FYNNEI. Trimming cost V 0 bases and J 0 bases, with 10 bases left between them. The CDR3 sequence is CASSEARATSTDTQYF. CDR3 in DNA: TGTGCCAGCAGTGAAGCGCGTGCTACTAGCACAGATACGCAGTATTTT.

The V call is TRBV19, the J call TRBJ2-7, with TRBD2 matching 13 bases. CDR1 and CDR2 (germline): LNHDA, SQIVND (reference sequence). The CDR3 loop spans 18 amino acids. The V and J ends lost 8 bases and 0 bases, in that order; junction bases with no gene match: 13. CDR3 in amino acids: CASVTGTSGTPSSYEQYF. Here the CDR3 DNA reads TGTGCCAGTGTGACCGGGACTAGCGGGACGCCGAGCTCCTACGAGCAGTACTTC.

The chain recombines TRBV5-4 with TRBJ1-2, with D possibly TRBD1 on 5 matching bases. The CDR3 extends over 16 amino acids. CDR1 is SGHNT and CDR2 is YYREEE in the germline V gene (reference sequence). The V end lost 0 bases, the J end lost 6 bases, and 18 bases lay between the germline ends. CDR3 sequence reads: CASSLGDSSLSDGYTF. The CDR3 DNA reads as TGTGCCAGCAGCTTGGGAGACAGTAGCCTTAGCGATGGCTACACCTTC.

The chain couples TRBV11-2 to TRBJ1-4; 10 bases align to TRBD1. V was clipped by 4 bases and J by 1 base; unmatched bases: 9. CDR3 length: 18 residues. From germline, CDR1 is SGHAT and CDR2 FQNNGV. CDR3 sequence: CASSWTDRGLLTNEKLFF. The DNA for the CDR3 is TGTGCCAGCAGCTGGACCGACAGGGGGCTCTTAACTAATGAAAAACTGTTTTTT.

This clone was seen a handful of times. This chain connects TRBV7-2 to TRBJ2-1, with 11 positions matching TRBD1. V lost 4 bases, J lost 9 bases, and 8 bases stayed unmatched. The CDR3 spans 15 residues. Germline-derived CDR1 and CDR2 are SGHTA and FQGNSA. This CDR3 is CASSSPGQGVGEQFF. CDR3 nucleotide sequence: TGTGCCAGCAGCTCTCCGGGACAGGGGGTAGGTGAGCAGTTCTTC.

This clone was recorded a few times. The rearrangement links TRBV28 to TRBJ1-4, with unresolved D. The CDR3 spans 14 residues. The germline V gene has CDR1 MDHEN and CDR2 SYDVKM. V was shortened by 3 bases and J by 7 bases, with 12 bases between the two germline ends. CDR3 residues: CASSFEGSVEKLFF. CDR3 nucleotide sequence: TGTGCCAGCAGTTTTGAGGGTAGTGTTGAAAAACTGTTTTTT.

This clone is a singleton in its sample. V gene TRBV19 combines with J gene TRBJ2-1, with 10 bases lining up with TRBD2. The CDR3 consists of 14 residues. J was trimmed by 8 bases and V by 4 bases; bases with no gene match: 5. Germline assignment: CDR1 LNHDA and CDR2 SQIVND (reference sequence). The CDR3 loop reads CASSKFSGRDEQFF. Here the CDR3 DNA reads TGTGCCAGTAGTAAATTCAGCGGGAGGGATGAGCAGTTCTTC.

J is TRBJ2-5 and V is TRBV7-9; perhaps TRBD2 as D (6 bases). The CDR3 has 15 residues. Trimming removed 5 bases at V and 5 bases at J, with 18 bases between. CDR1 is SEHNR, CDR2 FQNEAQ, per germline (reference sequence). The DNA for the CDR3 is TGTGCCAGCAGCCTACGGGACTCCTGGGAGGAGACCCAGTACTTC. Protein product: CASSLRDSWEETQYF.

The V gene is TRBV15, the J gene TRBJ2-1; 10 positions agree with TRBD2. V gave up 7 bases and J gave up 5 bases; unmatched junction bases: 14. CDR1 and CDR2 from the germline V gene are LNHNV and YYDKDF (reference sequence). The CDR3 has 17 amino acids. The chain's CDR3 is CATKVFSGLAENNEQFF. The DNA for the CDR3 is TGTGCCACCAAGGTTTTCTCAGGACTAGCGGAGAACAATGAGCAGTTCTTC.

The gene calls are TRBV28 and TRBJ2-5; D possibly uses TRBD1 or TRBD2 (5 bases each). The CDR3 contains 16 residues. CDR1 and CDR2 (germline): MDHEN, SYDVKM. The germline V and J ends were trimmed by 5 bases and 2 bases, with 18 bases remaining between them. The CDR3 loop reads CASSEMGEGVQETQYF. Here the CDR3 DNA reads TGTGCCAGCAGTGAAATGGGAGAAGGGGTACAAGAGACCCAGTACTTC.

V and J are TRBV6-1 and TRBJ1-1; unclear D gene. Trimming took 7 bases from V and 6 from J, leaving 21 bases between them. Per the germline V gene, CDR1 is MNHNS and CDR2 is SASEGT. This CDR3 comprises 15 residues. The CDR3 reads CASKEDGLRMAEAFF. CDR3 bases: TGTGCCAGCAAAGAAGACGGATTACGAATGGCTGAAGCTTTCTTT.

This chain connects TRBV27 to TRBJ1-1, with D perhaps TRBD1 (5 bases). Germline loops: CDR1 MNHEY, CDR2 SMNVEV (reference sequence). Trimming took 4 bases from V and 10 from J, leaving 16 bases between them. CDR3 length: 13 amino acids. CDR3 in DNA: TGTGCCAGCAGTTCAGACAGCCTACTGAGAGCTTTCTTT. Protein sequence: CASSSDSLLRAFF.

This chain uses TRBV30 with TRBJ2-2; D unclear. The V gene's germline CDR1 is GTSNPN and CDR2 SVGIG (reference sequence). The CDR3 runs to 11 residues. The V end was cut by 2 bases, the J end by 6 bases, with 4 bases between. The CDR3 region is CAWSSAGELFF. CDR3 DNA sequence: TGTGCCTGGAGTAGTGCCGGGGAGCTGTTTTTT.

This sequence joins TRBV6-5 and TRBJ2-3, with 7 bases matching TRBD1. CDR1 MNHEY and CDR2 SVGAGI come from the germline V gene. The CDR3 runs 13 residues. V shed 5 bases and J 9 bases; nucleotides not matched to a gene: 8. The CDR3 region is CASSRPRGPTQYF. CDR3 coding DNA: TGTGCCAGCAGTCGCCCTAGGGGGCCCACGCAGTATTTT.

The CDR3 protein is CASSLGEQGARQPQHF. CDR3 DNA: TGTGCCAGCAGCTTAGGGGAACAGGGGGCCAGGCAGCCCCAGCATTTT. This chain connects TRBV7-3 to TRBJ1-5; 9 bases match TRBD1. Per germline, CDR1 SGHTA and CDR2 FQGTGA. V was pared by 2 bases and J by 7 bases, with 9 bases of the junction left unmatched. This CDR3 has 16 residues. Full variable domain (outside the CDR3, taken from reference TRBV7-3 and TRBJ1-5): GAGVSQTPSNKVTEKGKYVELRCDPISGHTALYWYRQSLGQGPEFLIYFQGTGAADDSGLPNDRFFAVRPEGSVSTLKIQRTERGDSAVYLCASSLGEQGARQPQHFGDGTRLSIL.

CDR3 nucleotide sequence: TGTGCTAGTGGTTTGGTACTAGCGGGAGGGCCGGGTACGCAGTATTTT. Encoded protein: CASGLVLAGGPGTQYF. This chain links TRBV12-5 with TRBJ2-3, with TRBD2 identical over 13 bases. The CDR3 has 16 amino acids. Germline assignment: CDR1 LGHNT and CDR2 FRNRAP. V shed 0 bases and J 8 bases; nucleotides not matched to a gene: 5.

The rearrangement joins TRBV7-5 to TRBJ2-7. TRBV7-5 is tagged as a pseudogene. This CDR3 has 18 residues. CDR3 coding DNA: TGTGTCAGAAGCTTAACCCCCCTACAAGGCTTGGGAAACTACGAGCAGTACTTC. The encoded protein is CVRSLTPLQGLGNYEQYF.

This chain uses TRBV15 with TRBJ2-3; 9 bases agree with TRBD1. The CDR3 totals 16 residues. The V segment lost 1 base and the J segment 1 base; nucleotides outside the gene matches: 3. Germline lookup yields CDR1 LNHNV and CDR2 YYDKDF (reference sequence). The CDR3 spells CATSRVRTGGTDTQYF. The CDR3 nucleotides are TGTGCCACCAGCAGAGTACGGACAGGGGGCACAGATACGCAGTATTTT.